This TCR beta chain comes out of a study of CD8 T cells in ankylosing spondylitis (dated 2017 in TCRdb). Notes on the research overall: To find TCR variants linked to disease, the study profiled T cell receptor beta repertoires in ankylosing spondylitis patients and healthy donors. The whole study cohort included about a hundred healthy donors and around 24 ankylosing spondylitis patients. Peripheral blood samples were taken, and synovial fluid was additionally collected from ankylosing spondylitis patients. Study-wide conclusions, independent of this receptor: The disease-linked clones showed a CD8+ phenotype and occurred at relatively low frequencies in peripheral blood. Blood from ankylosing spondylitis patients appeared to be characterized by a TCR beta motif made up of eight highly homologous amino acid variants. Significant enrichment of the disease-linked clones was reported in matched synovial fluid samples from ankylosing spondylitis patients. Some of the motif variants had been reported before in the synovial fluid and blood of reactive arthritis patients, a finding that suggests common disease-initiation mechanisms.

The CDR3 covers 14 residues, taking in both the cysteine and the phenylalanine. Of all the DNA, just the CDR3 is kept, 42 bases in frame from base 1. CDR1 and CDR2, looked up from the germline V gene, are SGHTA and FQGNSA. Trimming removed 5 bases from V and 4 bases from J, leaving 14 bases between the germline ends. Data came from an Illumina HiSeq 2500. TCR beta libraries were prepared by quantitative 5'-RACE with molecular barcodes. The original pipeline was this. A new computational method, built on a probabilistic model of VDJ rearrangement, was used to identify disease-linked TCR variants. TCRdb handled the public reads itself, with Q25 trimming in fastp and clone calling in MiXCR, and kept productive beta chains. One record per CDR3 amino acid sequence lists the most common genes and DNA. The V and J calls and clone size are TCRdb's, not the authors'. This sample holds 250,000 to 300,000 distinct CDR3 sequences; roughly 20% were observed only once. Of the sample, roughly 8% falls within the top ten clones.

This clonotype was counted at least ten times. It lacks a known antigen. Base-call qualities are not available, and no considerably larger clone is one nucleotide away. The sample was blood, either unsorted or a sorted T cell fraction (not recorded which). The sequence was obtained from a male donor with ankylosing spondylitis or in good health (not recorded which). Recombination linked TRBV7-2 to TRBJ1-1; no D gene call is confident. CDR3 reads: CASSPRRGFTEAFF. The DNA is TGTGCCAGCAGCCCCCGACGGGGATTCACTGAAGCTTTCTTT.